This T cell receptor (beta chain) came from a study of beta chain features in type 1 diabetes. Study-level background: Some 99 million sorted cells were examined across all samples.

Since all of the isolated RNA was reverse transcribed, expressed TCRB transcripts were what got sequenced. Sequencing was performed with immunoSEQ multiplex PCR; in TCRdb, only in-frame clones are kept and a portion is missing. The data show some 220,000 clones, with 11% seen just once and 1% to 1.5% held by the top ten. In germline, CDR1 is MDHEN, CDR2 SYDVKM. The CDR3 is 13 residues long. The V end lost 6 bases, the J end lost 4 bases, and 10 bases lay between the germline ends. Study results and caveats: A potential influence of HLA type upon TCRB rearrangement remained unresolved herein. PCR might favor shorter templates, equally in patients and controls.

This clone has a handful of counts. The antigen is undetermined. This clonotype was obtained from a man aged 18 to 29 in good health. The sequencing sample was made of central memory CD4+ T cells from blood. J is TRBJ2-1 and V is TRBV28; D possibly matches TRBD1 or TRBD2 (5 bases each). This CDR3 reads CASRSGRYNEQFF. The CDR3 DNA is TGTGCCAGCAGGTCGGGACGGTACAATGAGCAGTTCTTC.